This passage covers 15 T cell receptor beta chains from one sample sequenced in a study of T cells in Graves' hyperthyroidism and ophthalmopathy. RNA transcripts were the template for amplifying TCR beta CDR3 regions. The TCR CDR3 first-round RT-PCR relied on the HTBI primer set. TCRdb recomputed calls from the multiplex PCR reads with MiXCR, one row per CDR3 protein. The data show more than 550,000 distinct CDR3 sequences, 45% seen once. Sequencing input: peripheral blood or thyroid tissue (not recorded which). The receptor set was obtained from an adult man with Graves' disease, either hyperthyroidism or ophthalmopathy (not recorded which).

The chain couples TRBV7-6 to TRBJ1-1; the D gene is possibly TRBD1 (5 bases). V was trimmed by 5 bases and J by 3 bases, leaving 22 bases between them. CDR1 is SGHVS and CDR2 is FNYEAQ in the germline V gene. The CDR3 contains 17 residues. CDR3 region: CASSPRRTLPWDTEAFF. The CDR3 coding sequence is TGTGCCAGCAGCCCCCGAAGGACACTACCTTGGGACACTGAAGCTTTCTTT. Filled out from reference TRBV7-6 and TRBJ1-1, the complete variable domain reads GAGVSQSPRYKVTKRGQDVALRCDPISGHVSLYWYRQALGQGPEFLTYFNYEAQQDKSGLPNDRFSAERPEGSISTLTIQRTEQRDSAMYRCASSPRRTLPWDTEAFFGQGTRLTVV.

CDR3 in amino acids: CSARDQNEEKLFF. The CDR3 DNA reads TGCAGTGCTAGAGATCAAAATGAGGAAAAACTGTTTTTT. This sequence joins TRBV20-1 and TRBJ1-4; D is unresolved. Germline V gives CDR1 DFQATT, CDR2 SNEGSKA (reference sequence). V was cut by 0 bases and J by 8 bases, with 10 bases left in between. The length of the CDR3 is 13 residues.

The CDR3 reads CASRTSGTARGYTF. The CDR3 nucleotides are TGTGCCAGCAGGACCTCCGGGACAGCTCGCGGCTACACCTTC. The chain links TRBV25-1 to TRBJ1-2; 7 bases agree with TRBD1. The CDR3 consists of 14 residues. The V segment lost 6 bases and the J segment 8 bases; nucleotides outside the gene matches: 12. Germline assignment: CDR1 MGHDK and CDR2 SYGVNS.

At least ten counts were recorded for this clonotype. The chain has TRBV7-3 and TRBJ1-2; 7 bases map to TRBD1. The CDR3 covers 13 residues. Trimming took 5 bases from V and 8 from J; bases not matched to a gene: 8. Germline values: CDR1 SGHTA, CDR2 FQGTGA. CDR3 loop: CASSPQTGEGYTF. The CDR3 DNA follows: TGTGCCAGCAGCCCACAAACAGGGGAGGGCTACACCTTC.

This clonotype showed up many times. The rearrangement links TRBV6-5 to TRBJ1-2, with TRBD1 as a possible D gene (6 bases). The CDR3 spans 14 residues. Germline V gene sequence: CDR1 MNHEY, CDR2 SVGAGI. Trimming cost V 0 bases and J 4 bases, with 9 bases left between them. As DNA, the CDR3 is TGTGCCAGCAGTTACTCAGGGGGTGGCTATGGCTACACCTTC. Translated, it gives CASSYSGGGYGYTF.

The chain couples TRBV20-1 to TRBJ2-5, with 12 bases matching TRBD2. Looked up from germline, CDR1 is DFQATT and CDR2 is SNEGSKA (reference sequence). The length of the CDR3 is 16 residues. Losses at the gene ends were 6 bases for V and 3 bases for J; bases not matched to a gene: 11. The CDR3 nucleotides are TGCAGTGCCCGTAAACTAGCGGGGGGAGGGGAAGAGACCCAGTACTTC. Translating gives CSARKLAGGGEETQYF.

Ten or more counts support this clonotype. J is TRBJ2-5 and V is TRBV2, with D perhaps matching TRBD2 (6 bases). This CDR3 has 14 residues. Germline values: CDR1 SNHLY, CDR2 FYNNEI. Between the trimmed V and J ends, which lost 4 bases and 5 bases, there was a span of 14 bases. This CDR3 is CASSVMWLAETQYF. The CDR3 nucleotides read TGTGCCAGCAGTGTCATGTGGCTAGCGGAGACCCAGTACTTC. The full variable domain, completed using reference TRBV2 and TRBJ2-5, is EPEVTQTPSHQVTQMGQEVILRCVPISNHLYFYWYRQILGQKVEFLVSFYNNEISEKSEIFDDQFSVERPDGSNFTLKIRSTKLEDSAMYFCASSVMWLAETQYFGPGTRLLVL.

The CDR3 nucleotides are TGTGCCAGCAGCTTAGCGGCAGAAGCGGGAAAACTGTTTTTT. Translating it yields CASSLAAEAGKLFF. The gene calls are TRBV7-6 and TRBJ1-4; no definite D call. The length of the CDR3 is 14 residues. Germline CDR1 is SGHVS and CDR2 is FNYEAQ. The germline V and J ends were trimmed by 0 bases and 10 bases, with 12 bases remaining between them.

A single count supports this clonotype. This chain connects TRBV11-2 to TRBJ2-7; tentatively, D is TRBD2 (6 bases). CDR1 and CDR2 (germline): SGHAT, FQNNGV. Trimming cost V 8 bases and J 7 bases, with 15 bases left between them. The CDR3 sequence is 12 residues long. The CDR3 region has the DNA TGTGCCAGCCGTCAGGGACTCGGGGAGCAGTACTTC. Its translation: CASRQGLGEQYF.

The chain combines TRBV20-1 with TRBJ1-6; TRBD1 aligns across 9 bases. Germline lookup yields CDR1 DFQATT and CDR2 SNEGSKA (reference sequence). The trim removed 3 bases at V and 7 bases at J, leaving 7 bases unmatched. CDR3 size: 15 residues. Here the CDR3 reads CSARNRQGGNSPLHF. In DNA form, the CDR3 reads TGCAGTGCTAGGAACCGACAGGGGGGAAATTCACCCCTCCACTTT.

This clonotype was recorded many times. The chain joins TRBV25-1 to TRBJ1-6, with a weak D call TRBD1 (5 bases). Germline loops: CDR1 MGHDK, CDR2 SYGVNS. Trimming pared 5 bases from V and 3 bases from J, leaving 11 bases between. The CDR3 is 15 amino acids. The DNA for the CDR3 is TGTGCCAGCAGTACGGGGGAGTTCTATAATTCACCCCTCCACTTT. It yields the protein CASSTGEFYNSPLHF.

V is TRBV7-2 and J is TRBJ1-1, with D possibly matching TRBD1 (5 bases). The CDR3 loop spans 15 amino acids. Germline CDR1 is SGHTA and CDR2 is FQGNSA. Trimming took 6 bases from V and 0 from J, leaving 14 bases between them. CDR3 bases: TGTGCCAGCAGTTTCCCCGGGACTATGAACACTGAAGCTTTCTTT. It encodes CASSFPGTMNTEAFF.

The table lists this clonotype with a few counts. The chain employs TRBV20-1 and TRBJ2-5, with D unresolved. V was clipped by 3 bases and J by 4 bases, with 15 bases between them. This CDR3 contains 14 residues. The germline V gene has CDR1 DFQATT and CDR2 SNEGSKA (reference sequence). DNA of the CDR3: TGCAGTGCTAGCGCCAGCTCTGGGATAGAGACCCAGTACTTC. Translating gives CSASASSGIETQYF.

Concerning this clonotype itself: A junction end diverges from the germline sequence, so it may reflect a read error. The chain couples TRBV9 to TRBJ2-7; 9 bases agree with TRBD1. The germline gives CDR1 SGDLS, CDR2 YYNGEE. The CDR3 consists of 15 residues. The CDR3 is CASSHGQGNFGEQYF. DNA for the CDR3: TGCGCCAGCAGCCACGGACAGGGGAATTTCGGCGAGCAGTACTTC.

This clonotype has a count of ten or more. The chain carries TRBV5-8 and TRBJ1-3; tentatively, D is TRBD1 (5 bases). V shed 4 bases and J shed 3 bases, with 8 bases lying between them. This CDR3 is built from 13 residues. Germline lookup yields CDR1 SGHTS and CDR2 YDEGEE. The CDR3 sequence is CASSGAGGNTIYF. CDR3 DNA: TGTGCCAGCAGCGGGGCCGGTGGAAACACCATATATTTT.